The rows below give T cell receptor beta chains drawn from one sample of a study of OX40 agonist ivuxolimab in advanced cancers. Sequencing was performed with immunoSEQ multiplex PCR; in TCRdb, only in-frame clones are kept and a portion is missing. The data hold tens of thousands of clones, with more than 75% observed a single time. Sequencing was performed on CD4+ or CD8+ T cells sorted from blood, taken in a trial of the OX40 agonist ivuxolimab. The receptors were gathered from an adult with an advanced solid tumor such as melanoma, head and neck, liver or kidney cancer. Both conserved end residues are part of each CDR3. D genes are given only for firm matches. Size is omitted from some rows. Given values are once, few, many or a class for expanded clones.

V gene: TRBV27; J gene: TRBJ1-1; D gene: TRBD1; clone size: NA; CDR3 DNA: TGTGCCAGCAGTTATTTTGGGACAGGGTCAACGAACACTGAAGCTTTCTTT; CDR3 protein: CASSYFGTGSTNTEAFF
V gene: TRBV7-9; J gene: TRBJ1-1; D gene: NA; clone size: NA; CDR3 DNA: TGTGCCAGCGAGGGGCTCGCTGAAGCTTTCTTT; CDR3 protein: CASEGLAEAFF
V gene: TRBV11-2; J gene: TRBJ1-1; D gene: NA; clone size: NA; CDR3 DNA: TGTGCCAGCAGCCCTGACGGGACCCCGGGCACTGAAGCTTTCTTT; CDR3 protein: CASSPDGTPGTEAFF
V gene: TRBV5-1; J gene: TRBJ1-2; D gene: TRBD1; clone size: NA; CDR3 DNA: TGCGCCAGCAGCCAGCCAGACAGGGGGCTGGGTGGCTACACCTTC; CDR3 protein: CASSQPDRGLGGYTF
V gene: TRBV5-8; J gene: TRBJ2-7; D gene: TRBD2; clone size: NA; CDR3 DNA: TGTGCCAGCAGGATCGGACTAGCGGGCTACGAGCAGTACTTC; CDR3 protein: CASRIGLAGYEQYF
V gene: TRBV6-5; J gene: TRBJ1-1; D gene: NA; clone size: NA; CDR3 DNA: TGTGCCAGCAAGGGAAGGGGAGGGAGAACTGAAGCTTTCTTT; CDR3 protein: CASKGRGGRTEAFF
V gene: TRBV19; J gene: TRBJ2-1; D gene: NA; clone size: NA; CDR3 DNA: TGTGCCACTTCCGGGGATGAGCAGTTCTTC; CDR3 protein: CATSGDEQFF
V gene: TRBV19; J gene: TRBJ2-6; D gene: NA; clone size: NA; CDR3 DNA: TGTGCCAGTAGTTTGAGGGGACCTGGGGCCAACGTCCTGACTTTC; CDR3 protein: CASSLRGPGANVLTF
V gene: TRBV2; J gene: TRBJ2-3; D gene: NA; clone size: NA; CDR3 DNA: TGTGCCAGCAGCCCCACGGGTCCAGATACGCAGTATTTT; CDR3 protein: CASSPTGPDTQYF
V gene: TRBV4-2; J gene: TRBJ2-7; D gene: NA; clone size: NA; CDR3 DNA: TGTGCCAGCAGCCAAATGTGGGGATCGGAGCAGTACTTC; CDR3 protein: CASSQMWGSEQYF
V gene: TRBV28; J gene: TRBJ2-7; D gene: NA; clone size: NA; CDR3 DNA: TGTGCCAGCAGTCAAGGACTTCGACATCTGAGCTCCTACGAGCAGTACTTC; CDR3 protein: CASSQGLRHLSSYEQYF
V gene: TRBV2; J gene: TRBJ1-4; D gene: TRBD1; clone size: NA; CDR3 DNA: TGTGCCAGCAGTTCAGACAGGGCTGCTAATGAAAAACTGTTTTTT; CDR3 protein: CASSSDRAANEKLFF
V gene: TRBV9; J gene: TRBJ2-3; D gene: TRBD1; clone size: NA; CDR3 DNA: TGTGCCAGCAGCGTAGCCCCTGCTCGGGACAGCGTCCGAAGAAGCACAGATACGCAGTATTTT; CDR3 protein: CASSVAPARDSVRRSTDTQYF
V gene: TRBV15; J gene: TRBJ2-1; D gene: TRBD2; clone size: once; CDR3 DNA: TGTGCCACCAGCAGAATACTAGCGGACAATGAGCAGTTCTTC; CDR3 protein: CATSRILADNEQFF
V gene: TRBV27; J gene: TRBJ2-7; D gene: NA; clone size: NA; CDR3 DNA: TGTGCCAGCAGACTCGGCGGGTCGGGCGAGCAGTACTTC; CDR3 protein: CASRLGGSGEQYF
V gene: TRBV21-1; J gene: TRBJ1-3; D gene: NA; clone size: NA; CDR3 DNA: TGTGCCAGCAGCAAATGGGAAGTAGGGGGCGTAGGGAACACCATATATTTT; CDR3 protein: CASSKWEVGGVGNTIYF
V gene: TRBV12-5; J gene: TRBJ2-1; D gene: TRBD1; clone size: NA; CDR3 DNA: TGTGCTAGTGGTTTGGCACCGGGACAGGGCGATGAGCAGTTCTTC; CDR3 protein: CASGLAPGQGDEQFF
V gene: TRBV28; J gene: TRBJ2-2; D gene: NA; clone size: once; CDR3 DNA: TGTGCCAGCAGTTTTGGGGCCAGCTTCACCGGGGAGCTGTTTTTT; CDR3 protein: CASSFGASFTGELFF
V gene: TRBV5-8; J gene: TRBJ1-5; D gene: NA; clone size: NA; CDR3 DNA: TGTGCCAGCAGCTTGTGGGGCAATCAGCCCCAGCATTTT; CDR3 protein: CASSLWGNQPQHF
V gene: TRBV2; J gene: TRBJ2-7; D gene: NA; clone size: NA; CDR3 DNA: TGTGCCAGCACCGGCCCACAAGCAATCTACGAGCAGTACTTC; CDR3 protein: CASTGPQAIYEQYF
V gene: TRBV18; J gene: TRBJ2-7; D gene: NA; clone size: NA; CDR3 DNA: TGTGCCAGCTCACCACTCGACAGAGACGAGCAGTACTTC; CDR3 protein: CASSPLDRDEQYF
V gene: TRBV5-1; J gene: TRBJ2-3; D gene: TRBD2; clone size: once; CDR3 DNA: TGCGCCAGCAGCGGAGGGACTACCCAAGGGGATACGCAGTATTTT; CDR3 protein: CASSGGTTQGDTQYF
V gene: TRBV29-1; J gene: TRBJ1-2; D gene: NA; clone size: NA; CDR3 DNA: TGCAGCGTTGAAGGGGAGGGCCTGAGCTATGGCTACACCTTC; CDR3 protein: CSVEGEGLSYGYTF
V gene: TRBV6-1; J gene: TRBJ2-7; D gene: NA; clone size: NA; CDR3 DNA: TGTGCCAGCAAACGGGAGTCGAGCTCCTACGAGCAGTACTTC; CDR3 protein: CASKRESSSYEQYF
V gene: TRBV6-5; J gene: TRBJ1-5; D gene: NA; clone size: NA; CDR3 DNA: TGTGCCAGCAGTTACAGAGCTGGGAGTCAGCCCCAGCATTTT; CDR3 protein: CASSYRAGSQPQHF
V gene: TRBV28; J gene: TRBJ1-2; D gene: NA; clone size: NA; CDR3 DNA: TGTGCCAGCAGGGGGAGCGGCTACACCTTC; CDR3 protein: CASRGSGYTF
V gene: TRBV11-2; J gene: TRBJ2-1; D gene: NA; clone size: NA; CDR3 DNA: TGTGCCAGCAGCGTAGATAGGGGGGCTTACAATGAGCAGTTCTTC; CDR3 protein: CASSVDRGAYNEQFF
V gene: TRBV6-5; J gene: TRBJ2-7; D gene: NA; clone size: NA; CDR3 DNA: TGTGCCAGCAGTTACATAGGGGCCTACGAGCAGTACTTC; CDR3 protein: CASSYIGAYEQYF
V gene: TRBV27; J gene: TRBJ2-3; D gene: NA; clone size: NA; CDR3 DNA: TGTGCCAGCAGTTCTCCCTTGGATACGCAGTATTTT; CDR3 protein: CASSSPLDTQYF
V gene: TRBV6-1; J gene: TRBJ2-7; D gene: NA; clone size: NA; CDR3 DNA: TGTGCCAGCCGCCCTCGGCTCTTC; CDR3 protein: CASRPRLF
V gene: TRBV28; J gene: TRBJ1-5; D gene: NA; clone size: once; CDR3 DNA: TGTGCCAGCACGTACAGGGATCAGCCCCAGCATTTT; CDR3 protein: CASTYRDQPQHF
V gene: TRBV19; J gene: TRBJ1-3; D gene: NA; clone size: NA; CDR3 DNA: TGTGCCAGTATCGGGTACCCTGGAAACACCATATATTTT; CDR3 protein: CASIGYPGNTIYF
V gene: TRBV4-1; J gene: TRBJ2-7; D gene: TRBD1; clone size: once; CDR3 DNA: TGCGCCAGCAGCCAGCCGGGACAGTCCTACGAGCAGTACTTC; CDR3 protein: CASSQPGQSYEQYF
V gene: TRBV5-1; J gene: TRBJ2-2; D gene: TRBD1; clone size: NA; CDR3 DNA: TGCGCCAGCAGCTTGGTGGGACAGGGAGGGGAGCTGTTTTTT; CDR3 protein: CASSLVGQGGELFF
V gene: TRBV28; J gene: TRBJ2-7; D gene: TRBD1; clone size: once; CDR3 DNA: TGTGCCAGCAGCTCCGGGACAGGGGCTTGGGAGCAGTACTTC; CDR3 protein: CASSSGTGAWEQYF
V gene: TRBV5-1; J gene: TRBJ2-1; D gene: NA; clone size: NA; CDR3 DNA: TGCGCCAGCAGCTTGTGGGCAGGCCTCCAGGAACGGAATGAGCAGTTCTTC; CDR3 protein: CASSLWAGLQERNEQFF